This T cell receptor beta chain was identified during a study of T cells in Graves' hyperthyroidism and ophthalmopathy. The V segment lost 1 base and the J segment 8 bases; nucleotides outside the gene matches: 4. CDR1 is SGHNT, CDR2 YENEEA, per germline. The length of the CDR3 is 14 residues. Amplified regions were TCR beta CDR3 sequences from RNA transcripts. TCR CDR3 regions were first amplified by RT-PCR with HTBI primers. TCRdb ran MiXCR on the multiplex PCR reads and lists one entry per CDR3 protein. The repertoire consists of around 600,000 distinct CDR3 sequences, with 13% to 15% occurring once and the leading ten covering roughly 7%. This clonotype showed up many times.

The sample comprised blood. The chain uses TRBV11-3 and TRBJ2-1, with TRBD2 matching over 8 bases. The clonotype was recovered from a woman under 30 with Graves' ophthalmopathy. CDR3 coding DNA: TGTGCCAGCAGCTTAGGCGGACTAGCCTATGAGCAGTTCTTC. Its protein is CASSLGGLAYEQFF.